This TCR beta chain was captured by sequencing in a study of blood T cell repertoires in COVID-19. The V end was cut by 3 bases, the J end by 3 bases, with 5 bases between. Germline V gene sequence: CDR1 MDHEN, CDR2 SYDVKM. The CDR3 contains 12 residues. In its sample, this clone was seen once. Method: immunoSEQ multiplex PCR; TCRdb's copy keeps in-frame clones and lacks some. The sample has 95,000 to 110,000 clones; about 90% are singletons. The rearrangement joins TRBV28 to TRBJ1-2; D remains ambiguous. Material for sequencing was peripheral blood. The TCR comes from a human donor in a cohort sampled during active COVID-19. The CDR3 spells CASSLADYGYTF. The CDR3 region has the DNA TGTGCCAGCAGTTTGGCAGACTATGGCTACACCTTC.